This TCR beta chain was recovered during a study of CXCR3-negative and CXCR3-positive naive CD8 T cells. Study conclusions and caveats: Upon cryopreservation, CXCR3 expression partially decreased, and most assays used fresh PBMCs. For naive cells, CXCR3-negative and CXCR3-positive subsets had similar TRBV-TRBJ usage; for memory cells, usage differed. The TRB CDR3s that CXCR3-positive naive cells carried were more hydrophobic than those of CXCR3-negative naive cells. Naive subsets had comparable surface CD5; TCR strength was inferred from TRB CDR3 properties.

The CDR3 contains 14 residues. The germline V gene encodes CDR1 SQVTM and CDR2 ANQGSEA. The libraries of TRB cDNA were prepared using 5' RACE with UMI labels. Following a re-call of the 5' RACE reads, TCRdb has one entry per CDR3 protein and lacks DNA. In total, the table holds 150,000 or so distinct CDR3 sequences. Concerning this clonotype: Its target is not known.

The CD45RO-CCR7+CD27+CD95- phenotype denoted naive CD8+ T cells. The sample was naive CXCR3+ CD8+ T cells from blood. Subset here: CD45RO-CCR7+CD27+CD95- naive CD8+ T cells expressing CXCR3 (TNR3+). The receptor was derived from a human donor in good health. Some clones in this sample may be carry-over from other donors' samples. The J gene is TRBJ2-2, the V gene TRBV29-1; TCRdb outputs TRBD1, but without DNA this stays unchecked. The chain's CDR3 is CSVGTALAAGELFF.